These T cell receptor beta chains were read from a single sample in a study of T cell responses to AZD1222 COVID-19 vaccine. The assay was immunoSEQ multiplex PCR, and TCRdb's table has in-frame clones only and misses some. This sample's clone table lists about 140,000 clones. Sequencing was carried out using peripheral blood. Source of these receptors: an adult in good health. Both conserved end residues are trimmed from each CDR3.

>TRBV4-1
ATGTVSPISGNTIY
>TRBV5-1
ASSLAGIESGYT
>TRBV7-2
ASSLSRATEAF
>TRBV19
ASSQDYGYT
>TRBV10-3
ASRRDPNEKLF
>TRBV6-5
ASSYGGNQPQH
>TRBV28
ASSGPTRLSEQY
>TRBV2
ASSRNRQGPHSNQPQH
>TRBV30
AWSRGGANTGELF
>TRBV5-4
ASSSGGGGAEETQY
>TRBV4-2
ASSQLRDTGELF
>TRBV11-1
ASSLGSSEQF
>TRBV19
ASSAPGLAGGETQY
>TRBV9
ASSLSGGLYNEQF
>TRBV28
ASSTKTRGLGVYEQY
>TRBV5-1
ASSPETTGGYEQY
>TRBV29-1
SVEGTLSPGTPYGYT
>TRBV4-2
ASSLKSPGADEKLF
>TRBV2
ASSPAETYNSPLH
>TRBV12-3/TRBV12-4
ASSQIMNTEAF
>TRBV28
ASTILGGPRQETQY
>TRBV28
ASSLYRNTEAF
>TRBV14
ASSLAGGRETQY
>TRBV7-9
ASSPTGRVPASTDTQY
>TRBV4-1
ASSQVLGNYGYT
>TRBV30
AWSVGGAGRNQPQH
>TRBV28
ASRTDTLSNQPQH
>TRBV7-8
ASSLAPRGLSGNQPQH
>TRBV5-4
ASSFWRADTQY
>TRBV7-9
ASSFYRGNTEAF
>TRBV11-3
ASSLVAGTGYITNEKLF
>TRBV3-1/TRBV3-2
ASSQLTHWGYT
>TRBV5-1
ASSARQGGDTEAF
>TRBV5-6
ASSPLAGGSGNTIY
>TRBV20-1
SARDYGYT
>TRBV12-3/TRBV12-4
ASSLEETQY